The 29 T cell receptor beta chains below all came from one sample that was sequenced in a study of multiple sclerosis patients with progressive multifocal leukoencephalopathy. Repertoires were generated with immunoSEQ multiplex PCR, while TCRdb's copy carries only in-frame clones and drops some. The table includes tens of thousands of clones, 89% detected once. Time point described: before natalizumab initiation. The sample consisted of PBMCs. These TCRs come from a human donor with multiple sclerosis.

A note on this clone: This same CDR3 is encoded by further DNA sequences in the sample. This rearrangement joins TRBV6-5 to TRBJ1-2; the D gene is possibly TRBD1 (6 bases). Germline values: CDR1 MNHEY, CDR2 SVGAGI. The CDR3 is 15 residues long. V lost 5 bases and J lost 5, with 18 bases in between. The CDR3 here is CASSLRGRVSYGYTF. The CDR3 DNA follows: TGTGCCAGCAGTCTCAGGGGTCGCGTTTCTTATGGCTACACCTTC.

This clone came up a few times. This rearrangement joins TRBV18 to TRBJ1-3, with 7 bases lining up with TRBD1. This CDR3 contains 17 residues. The V gene's germline CDR1 is KGHSH and CDR2 LQKENI. V trimming: 3 bases; J trimming: 2 bases; junction bases outside the gene matches: 10. The CDR3 bases are TGTGCCAGCTCACCGATTGAACAGGGGATTGCTGGAAACACCATATATTTT. As protein: CASSPIEQGIAGNTIYF.

This clone was counted between two and nine times. The chain recombines TRBV7-9 with TRBJ1-1; a weak D match, TRBD1 (5 bases). The CDR3 is 14 amino acids. CDR1 and CDR2 from the germline V gene are SEHNR and FQNEAQ (reference sequence). The V end was cut by 1 base, the J end by 1 base, with 7 bases between. The DNA for the CDR3 is TGTGCCAGCAGCTTAGTAGGGGAGAACACTGAAGCTTTCTTT. It translates to CASSLVGENTEAFF.

This chain uses TRBV18 with TRBJ1-2; 8 nucleotides line up with TRBD1. V trimming: 4 bases; J trimming: 7 bases; junction bases outside the gene matches: 11. Looked up from germline, CDR1 is KGHSH and CDR2 is LQKENI. The CDR3 contains 15 residues. The CDR3 region has the DNA TGTGCCAGCTCACTGCAAGGACAGGGAGAGGGTGGCTACACCTTC. Amino acid sequence: CASSLQGQGEGGYTF.

V usage is TRBV19 and J usage is TRBJ2-5; 8 bases line up with TRBD1. The last part of the DNA fits TRBJ2-7 better; the J call may be wrong. Looked up from germline, CDR1 is LNHDA and CDR2 is SQIVND (reference sequence). The CDR3 has 14 residues. The CDR3 nucleotides are TGTGCCAGTAGCAACGGACAGGGTTCTTACGAGCAGTACTTC. Translated: CASSNGQGSYEQYF.

The V and J genes are TRBV9 and TRBJ2-1, with 12 bases that match TRBD2. The CDR3 loop spans 15 amino acids. V gave up 1 base and J gave up 10 bases; unmatched junction bases: 6. Germline CDR1 reads SGDLS; CDR2 reads YYNGEE. Written as DNA, the CDR3 is TGTGCCAGCAGCGTAAGACTAGCGGGAGTGGAGGAGCAGTTCTTC. Translating gives CASSVRLAGVEEQFF. The variable domain in full, completed from reference TRBV9 and TRBJ2-1, reads DSGVTQTPKHLITATGQRVTLRCSPRSGDLSVYWYQQSLDQGLQFLIQYYNGEERAKGNILERFSAQQFPDLHSELNLSSLELGDSALYFCASSVRLAGVEEQFFGPGTRLTVL.

This sequence joins TRBV7-6 and TRBJ2-1, with 12 nucleotides matching TRBD2. The CDR3 sequence is 15 residues long. J lost 3 bases, V lost 5 bases, and 2 bases had no gene match. Germline V lookup: CDR1 SGHVS, CDR2 FNYEAQ. This CDR3 reads CASSRLAGDYNEQFF. The CDR3 coding sequence is TGTGCCAGCAGCCGACTAGCGGGAGACTACAATGAGCAGTTCTTC.

This rearrangement joins TRBV19 to TRBJ2-1, with 9 positions matching TRBD2. The CDR3 totals 17 residues. Looked up from germline, CDR1 is LNHDA and CDR2 is SQIVND (reference sequence). With 9 bases clipped from V and 9 bases from J, the junction kept 21 bases outside the gene matches. CDR3 residues: CARTPDFLAGFGSEQFF. Here the CDR3 DNA reads TGTGCCAGGACCCCCGACTTCCTAGCGGGGTTTGGGAGTGAGCAGTTCTTC.

The chain has TRBV27 and TRBJ2-3; TRBD2 matches 8 bases. The CDR3 spans 15 residues. V was clipped by 5 bases and J by 4 bases; unmatched bases: 8. Germline CDR1 MNHEY, CDR2 SMNVEV (reference sequence). The CDR3, as DNA: TGTGCCAGCAGTATTCATAGCGGGAAGGCAGATACGCAGTATTTT. The encoded protein is CASSIHSGKADTQYF.

This clone was recorded once. The chain has TRBV11-2 and TRBJ2-7, with TRBD2 matching over 8 bases. The germline gives CDR1 SGHAT, CDR2 FQNNGV. The V and J ends lost 1 base and 3 bases, in that order; junction bases with no gene match: 5. The CDR3 loop spans 15 amino acids. The CDR3 reads CASSLAAGGYYEQYF. The CDR3 DNA follows: TGTGCCAGCAGCTTAGCGGCGGGGGGCTACTACGAGCAGTACTTC.

The sample holds a few counts of this clone. The chain uses TRBV4-3 and TRBJ2-7; D ambiguous. The CDR3 totals 12 residues. Germline loops: CDR1 LGHNA, CDR2 YSLEER. V was pared by 0 bases and J by 10 bases, with 10 bases between. The chain's CDR3 is CASSQDNQAQYF. As DNA, the CDR3 is TGCGCCAGCAGCCAAGATAACCAGGCACAGTACTTC.

V gene TRBV7-2 combines with J gene TRBJ1-1; tentatively, D is TRBD1 (5 bases). The CDR3 loop spans 15 amino acids. Germline lookup yields CDR1 SGHTA and CDR2 FQGNSA. V was cut by 1 base and J by 11 bases, with 20 bases left in between. The CDR3: CASSLVIGTLVEAFF. CDR3 bases: TGTGCCAGCAGCTTAGTGATCGGGACTCTTGTGGAGGCTTTCTTT. The complete variable domain, with remaining parts taken from reference TRBV7-2 and TRBJ1-1, reads GAGVSQSPSNKVTEKGKDVELRCDPISGHTALYWYRQSLGQGLEFLIYFQGNSAPDKSGLPSDRFSAERTGGSVSTLTIQRTQQEDSAVYLCASSLVIGTLVEAFFGQGTRLTVV.

This chain uses TRBV7-9 with TRBJ1-5; no definite D call. This CDR3 contains 14 residues. Germline CDR1 reads SEHNR; CDR2 reads FQNEAQ (reference sequence). Deletions cut 7 bases from V and 4 bases from J, with 14 bases between. CDR3 loop: CASTNGPGNQPQHF. In DNA, the CDR3 is TGTGCCAGCACCAATGGACCGGGAAATCAGCCCCAGCATTTT.

Only one count was recorded for this clone. CDR3 sequence reads: CASSLQLADYNEQFF. CDR3 DNA sequence: TGTGCCAGCAGCTTACAACTAGCGGACTACAATGAGCAGTTCTTC. This rearrangement joins TRBV11-2 to TRBJ2-1, with 8 bases identical to TRBD2. V lost 2 bases and J lost 3; bases outside the gene matches: 3. Germline values: CDR1 SGHAT, CDR2 FQNNGV. This CDR3 has 15 residues. Together with reference TRBV11-2 and TRBJ2-1, the CDR3 gives the full variable domain: EAGVAQSPRYKIIEKRQSVAFWCNPISGHATLYWYQQILGQGPKLLIQFQNNGVVDDSQLPKDRFSAERLKGVDSTLKIQPAKLEDSAVYLCASSLQLADYNEQFFGPGTRLTVL.

The chain is built from TRBV30 and TRBJ1-2, with 7 bases that match TRBD1. CDR3 size: 13 residues. Germline V gives CDR1 GTSNPN, CDR2 SVGIG (reference sequence). V was clipped by 0 bases and J by 3 bases; unmatched bases: 1. In nucleotides, the CDR3 is TGTGCCTGGAGTGTCAGGGGGGACTATGGCTACACCTTC. The encoded protein is CAWSVRGDYGYTF.

The chain combines TRBV27 with TRBJ2-1, with no clear D. The CDR3 sequence is 12 residues long. Germline assignment: CDR1 MNHEY and CDR2 SMNVEV (reference sequence). Trimming cost V 4 bases and J 6 bases, with 7 bases left between them. The CDR3 protein is CASSSRLNEQFF. CDR3 coding DNA: TGTGCCAGCAGTTCTCGTCTCAATGAGCAGTTCTTC.

The chain is built from TRBV5-1 and TRBJ2-2; a weak D match, TRBD1 (5 bases). V was pared by 0 bases and J by 5 bases, with 11 bases between. The CDR3 totals 15 residues. CDR1 and CDR2 (germline): SGHRS, YFSETQ. The CDR3 reads CASSLASGRTGELFF. For the CDR3, the DNA is TGCGCCAGCAGCTTGGCGTCAGGGCGGACCGGGGAGCTGTTTTTT.

The CDR3 DNA sequence: TGTGCCAGCAGCTCCGGGACAGATGGCTACACCTTC. Its protein product is CASSSGTDGYTF. V and J are TRBV7-9 and TRBJ1-2, with 7 bases aligning to TRBD1. The CDR3 runs to 12 residues. Trimming took 4 bases from V and 6 from J; bases not matched to a gene: 2. The germline V gene has CDR1 SEHNR and CDR2 FQNEAQ (reference sequence).

To note about this clone: One end of the junction is discordant with germline, which a read error may explain. The chain employs TRBV7-7 and TRBJ2-7; maybe TRBD1 (6 bases). The CDR3 spans 14 residues. Per the germline V gene, CDR1 is SSHAT and CDR2 is FNYEAQ (reference sequence). CDR3 sequence (DNA): TGTGCTAGCAGCCCTTCCGGGACAAGAGGGGAGCAGTACTTC. Its translation is CASSPSGTRGEQYF.

This chain uses TRBV25-1 with TRBJ1-1, with D perhaps TRBD1 (5 bases). Germline V gene data show CDR1 as MGHDK and CDR2 as SYGVNS. This CDR3 spans 15 amino acids. Trimming removed 6 bases at V and 7 bases at J, with 21 bases between. The CDR3, as DNA: TGTGCCAGCAGACTCTCGGGCGCTACAGGTGGTGAAGCTTTCTTT. This gives the protein CASRLSGATGGEAFF.

The CDR3 spells CASSPTERGVYGYTF. The CDR3 bases are TGTGCCAGCAGTCCGACGGAACGCGGGGTCTATGGCTACACCTTC. V usage is TRBV25-1 and J usage is TRBJ1-2; D call uncertain. CDR1 and CDR2 from the germline V gene are MGHDK and SYGVNS. This CDR3 contains 15 residues. The V end lost 5 bases, the J end lost 4 bases, and 17 bases lay between the germline ends.

The chain couples TRBV6-6 to TRBJ2-7; TRBD2 aligns across 10 bases. Trimming took 7 bases from V and 5 from J; bases not matched to a gene: 11. Per germline, CDR1 MNHNY and CDR2 SVGAGI (reference sequence). The CDR3 totals 15 residues. The CDR3 DNA reads TGTGCCAGCAATATACTAGCGGGAAACGTCCACGAGCAGTACTTC. Translating gives CASNILAGNVHEQYF.

The J gene is TRBJ1-1, the V gene TRBV6-5; 7 bases align to TRBD1. Germline V gene sequence: CDR1 MNHEY, CDR2 SVGAGI. CDR3 length: 13 residues. V gave up 8 bases and J gave up 6 bases; unmatched junction bases: 9. CDR3 sequence reads: CASGYRGEAEAFF. DNA for the CDR3: TGTGCCAGCGGCTACAGGGGTGAAGCTGAAGCTTTCTTT.

This chain uses TRBV5-1 with TRBJ2-6; 7 nucleotides line up with TRBD1. CDR3 length: 16 amino acids. Unmatched junction bases numbered 9, after V lost 6 bases and J lost 3 bases. The germline V gene has CDR1 SGHRS and CDR2 YFSETQ. CDR3 nucleotides: TGCGCCAGCACCTTTGACAGGGATGTTGGGGCCAACGTCCTGACTTTC. This codes for CASTFDRDVGANVLTF.

This chain connects TRBV5-4 to TRBJ2-1, with unresolved D. V shed 2 bases and J shed 4 bases, with 10 bases lying between them. CDR3 length: 14 amino acids. The V gene's germline CDR1 is SGHNT and CDR2 YYREEE (reference sequence). Here the CDR3 reads CASSFPADYNEQFF. CDR3 in DNA: TGTGCCAGCAGCTTCCCTGCTGATTACAATGAGCAGTTCTTC. The variable domain in full, with the rest retrieved from reference TRBV5-4 and TRBJ2-1, is ETGVTQSPTHLIKTRGQQVTLRCSSQSGHNTVSWYQQALGQGPQFIFQYYREEENGRGNFPPRFSGLQFPNYSSELNVNALELDDSALYLCASSFPADYNEQFFGPGTRLTVL.

This rearrangement joins TRBV9 to TRBJ1-1, with D possibly being TRBD1 (5 bases). The germline gives CDR1 SGDLS, CDR2 YYNGEE. V shed 3 bases and J shed 1 base, with 10 bases lying between them. The CDR3 is made up of 14 amino acids. CDR3 nucleotides: TGTGCCAGCAGCGCCTATACAGGGAACACTGAAGCTTTCTTT. Its translation: CASSAYTGNTEAFF.

J is TRBJ1-2 and V is TRBV19, with TRBD1 matching 8 bases. V dropped 5 bases and J dropped 4; count of bases not matched to a gene: 9. There are 15 residues in the CDR3. Germline assignment: CDR1 LNHDA and CDR2 SQIVND (reference sequence). The CDR3 DNA is TGTGCCAGTAGTTTCCCCCCGGGGACAGGCTATGGCTACACCTTC. Translated, it gives CASSFPPGTGYGYTF.

The V and J genes are TRBV13 and TRBJ2-7; a possible D gene is TRBD1 (5 bases). CDR1 is PRHDT and CDR2 is FYEKMQ in the germline V gene (reference sequence). The V end was cut by 5 bases, the J end by 7 bases, with 9 bases between. CDR3 length: 11 residues. The CDR3 is CASSANREQYF. DNA of the CDR3: TGTGCCAGCAGCGCAAACAGGGAGCAGTACTTC.

The rearrangement joins TRBV28 to TRBJ1-1; 7 positions agree with TRBD1. J lost 1 base, V lost 5 bases, and 4 bases had no gene match. The CDR3 is made up of 14 amino acids. The germline V gene has CDR1 MDHEN and CDR2 SYDVKM. The CDR3 DNA is TGTGCCAGCAGTAAACAGGGGAGGAACACTGAAGCTTTCTTT. This gives the protein CASSKQGRNTEAFF.